This T cell receptor (beta chain) was found in a study of cytomegalovirus exposure and HLA in healthy donors. Findings and caveats of the study: Three CMV-associated chains proved CMV antigen-specific in vitro. One later analysis, an examination of the 120 validation repertoires, found that first-cohort TCR clusters tended to co-occur in them. There were fewer than 200 TCR beta chains listed as cytomegalovirus-associated. Usually a TCR sequence was rare, but some public TCRs were found in many donors.

The CDR3 spans 13 residues. Trimming took off 5 bases at V and 3 bases at J, with 8 bases between the two ends. Germline loops: CDR1 SGHRS, CDR2 YFSETQ. Clones were read by immunoSEQ multiplex PCR, and TCRdb kept only the in-frame ones, dropping some. The sample contains approximately 220,000 clones, 85% to 95% of which appear only once. As to this clone: As yet, its antigen is unknown.

The TCR was taken from a young woman in good health and CMV-seronegative. The genes are TRBV5-1 and TRBJ2-2; TRBD1 is a possible D gene (5 bases). The sequenced sample was PBMCs. CDR3 DNA: TGCGCCAGCAGGAGCAGGGACACCGGGGAGCTGTTTTTT. This gives the protein CASRSRDTGELFF. The whole variable domain, filled in from reference TRBV5-1 and TRBJ2-2, reads KAGVTQTPRYLIKTRGQQVTLSCSPISGHRSVSWYQQTPGQGLQFLFEYFSETQRNKGNFPGRFSGRQFSNSRSEMNVSTLELGDSALYLCASRSRDTGELFFGEGSRLTVL.